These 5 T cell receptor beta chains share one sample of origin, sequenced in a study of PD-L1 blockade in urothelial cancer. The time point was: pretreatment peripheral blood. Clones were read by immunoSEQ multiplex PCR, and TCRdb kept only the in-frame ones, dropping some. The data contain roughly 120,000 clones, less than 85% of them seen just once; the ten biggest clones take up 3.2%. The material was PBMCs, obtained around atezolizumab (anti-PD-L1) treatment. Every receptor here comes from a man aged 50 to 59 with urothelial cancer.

This CDR3 is CASSLYHQGQGRGYTF. CDR3 in DNA: TGTGCCAGCAGTTTATACCACCAGGGACAGGGAAGGGGCTACACCTTC. The V gene is TRBV28, the J gene TRBJ1-2, with TRBD1 matching over 9 bases. Germline-derived CDR1 and CDR2 are MDHEN and SYDVKM. After removal of 1 base from V and 8 bases from J, the junction contained 11 bases not matched to a gene. The CDR3 is 16 amino acids.

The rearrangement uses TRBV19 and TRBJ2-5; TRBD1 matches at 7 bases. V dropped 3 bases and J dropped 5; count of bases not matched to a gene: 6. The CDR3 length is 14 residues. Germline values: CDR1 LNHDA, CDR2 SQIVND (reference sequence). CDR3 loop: CASSIHRGGETQYF. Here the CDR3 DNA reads TGTGCCAGTAGTATCCACAGGGGCGGGGAGACCCAGTACTTC.

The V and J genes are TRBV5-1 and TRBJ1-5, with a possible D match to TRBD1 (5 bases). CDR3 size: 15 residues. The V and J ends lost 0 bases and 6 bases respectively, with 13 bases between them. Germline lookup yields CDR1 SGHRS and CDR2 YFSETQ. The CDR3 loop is CASSLDSGRGQPQHF. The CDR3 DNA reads TGCGCCAGCAGCTTGGATTCAGGGAGGGGTCAGCCCCAGCATTTT.

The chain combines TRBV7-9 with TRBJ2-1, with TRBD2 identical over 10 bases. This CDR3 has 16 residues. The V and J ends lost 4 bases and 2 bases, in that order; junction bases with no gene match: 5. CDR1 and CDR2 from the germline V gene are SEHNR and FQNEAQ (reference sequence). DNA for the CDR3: TGTGCCAGCAGCTACGCCGGGACTAGCGCCTACAATGAGCAGTTCTTC. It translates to CASSYAGTSAYNEQFF.

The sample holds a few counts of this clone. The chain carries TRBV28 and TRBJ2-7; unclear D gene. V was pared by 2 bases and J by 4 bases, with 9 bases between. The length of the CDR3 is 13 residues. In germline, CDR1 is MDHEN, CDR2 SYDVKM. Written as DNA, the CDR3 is TGTGCCAGCAGTTTAGGTCCCGGGTACGAGCAGTACTTC. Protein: CASSLGPGYEQYF.